A selection of T cell receptor beta chains follows, all from one sample in a study of brain T cells in children with intractable seizures. Profiled with immunoSEQ multiplex PCR; TCRdb holds only in-frame clones, not every one. The table lists a few hundred thousand clones, more than 85% of them singletons. The sample was peripheral blood, taken 4 to 6 months after surgery. The receptors were gathered from a boy under two years old with tuberous sclerosis and intractable seizures. Both conserved end residues are part of each CDR3. D genes are given only for firm matches. The listing skips clone size in some rows; elsewhere it reads once, few, many or a size class.

>TRBV30|TRBJ1-5|TRBD1|NA
TGTGCCTGGAGTGTACTCGGACAGGGGATTGGCAATCAGCCCCAGCATTTT
CAWSVLGQGIGNQPQHF
>TRBV9|TRBJ1-6|NA|NA
TGTGCCAGCAGCGGACTGGCGAGCTCCTATAATTCACCCCTCCACTTT
CASSGLASSYNSPLHF
>TRBV7-9|TRBJ2-7|NA|few
TGTGCCAGCAGCTTAGAACCCTCGGCCGACGAGCAGTACTTC
CASSLEPSADEQYF
>TRBV24-1|TRBJ1-1|NA|NA
TGTGCCACCAGTGTGGGGGGCACTGAAGCTTTCTTT
CATSVGGTEAFF
>TRBV2|TRBJ2-3|TRBD2|once
TGTGCCAGCAGTGAAGCGGGGAGGGGAGATACGCAGTATTTT
CASSEAGRGDTQYF
>TRBV19|TRBJ2-5|NA|NA
TGTGCCAGCTGGGGGGGCGGCGAGACCCAGTACTTC
CASWGGGETQYF
>TRBV5-8|TRBJ1-3|NA|NA
TGTGCCAGCAGTTCGACTGGGGTATCTGGAAACACCATATATTTT
CASSSTGVSGNTIYF
>TRBV5-1|TRBJ1-1|NA|NA
TGCGCCAGCCGCCGAGCAGGGTCAAACACTGAAGCTTTCTTT
CASRRAGSNTEAFF
>TRBV21-1|TRBJ1-4|NA|NA
TGTGCCAGACCAGGGACTCTTAACCCCCTTGCAACTAATGAAAAACTGTTTTTT
CARPGTLNPLATNEKLFF
>TRBV4-1|TRBJ1-1|TRBD1|NA
TGCGCCAGCAGGCCGACAGGGGGCGCTGAAGCTTTCTTT
CASRPTGGAEAFF
>TRBV14|TRBJ1-1|TRBD1|once
TGTGCCAGCAGCCCAAAAGGATTCAGGGGGGGCATCAACACTGAAGCTTTCTTT
CASSPKGFRGGINTEAFF
>TRBV30|TRBJ2-2|TRBD1|NA
TGTGCCTGGACTGGAACCAGGGGGCCCGGGGAGCTGTTTTTT
CAWTGTRGPGELFF
>TRBV10-3|TRBJ1-2|TRBD1|once
TGTGCCATCAGTGAGCAAACAGGGGCAGCTAACTATGGCTACACCTTC
CAISEQTGAANYGYTF
>TRBV6-5|TRBJ1-5|NA|NA
TGTGCCAGCATTTTCCGGGGGAGGCAGCCCCAGCATTTT
CASIFRGRQPQHF
>TRBV5-5|TRBJ1-4|NA|NA
TGTGCCAGCAGCTTCCACCTCGGGGCCTATAATGAAAAACTGTTTTTT
CASSFHLGAYNEKLFF
>TRBV19|TRBJ2-7|TRBD2|NA
TGTGCCAGTAGTCCGAACTATATCAGGACTAGCTCCTACGAGCAGTACTTC
CASSPNYIRTSSYEQYF
>TRBV19|TRBJ2-2|NA|NA
TGTGCCAGTAGTATATCCGCTTCCGGGGAGCTGTTTTTT
CASSISASGELFF
>TRBV28|TRBJ1-2|NA|NA
TGTGCCAGCAGTACCCTATATGGCTACACCTTC
CASSTLYGYTF